One and the same sample provided the 12 T cell receptor beta chains below, sequenced in a study of beta chain features in type 1 diabetes. The study reverse transcribed the entire isolated RNA, so it sequenced expressed TCRB transcripts. Some clones are missing from TCRdb's copy, which holds only in-frame ones; the method was immunoSEQ multiplex PCR. In the table there are more than 550,000 clones, roughly an eighth of which are singletons. Study-level results: Type 1 diabetes patients had TCRB CDR3s that were shorter (moderately but significantly so) in all four CD4+ subsets.

The antigens for these receptors are not known. The sequenced material came from naive CD4+ T cells from blood. The receptors here all came from a man aged 18 to 35 with type 1 diabetes.

The chain recombines TRBV28 with TRBJ1-1; 7 bases map to TRBD1. CDR3 length: 17 amino acids. Germline values: CDR1 MDHEN, CDR2 SYDVKM. V shed 2 bases and J 1 base; nucleotides not matched to a gene: 10. The CDR3 DNA reads as TGTGCCAGCAGTTTAGGGTCCTTGGACAGGAAGAACACTGAAGCTTTCTTT. Its protein product is CASSLGSLDRKNTEAFF.

A few counts support this clone. The chain recombines TRBV19 with TRBJ2-4; 7 bases are a match to TRBD1. This CDR3 region has 14 residues. The trim removed 2 bases at V and 6 bases at J, leaving 4 bases unmatched. The germline gives CDR1 LNHDA, CDR2 SQIVND (reference sequence). The CDR3 loop reads CASSIRGGGNIQYF. For the CDR3, the DNA is TGTGCCAGTAGTATAAGAGGGGGCGGAAACATTCAGTACTTC.

This clone showed up just once. The chain carries TRBV6-6 and TRBJ2-7, with 9 bases identical to TRBD1. The CDR3 runs to 15 residues. The V and J ends lost 6 bases and 0 bases, in that order; junction bases with no gene match: 6. Germline V CDR1 and CDR2: MNHNY, SVGAGI (reference sequence). CDR3 loop: CASSPRQGVSYEQYF. CDR3 bases: TGTGCCAGCAGCCCTCGACAGGGGGTCTCCTACGAGCAGTACTTC.

The rearrangement links TRBV15 to TRBJ1-2; a weak D match, TRBD1 (5 bases). Per the germline V gene, CDR1 is LNHNV and CDR2 is YYDKDF (reference sequence). The CDR3 has 14 amino acids. V was trimmed by 0 bases and J by 4 bases, leaving 9 bases between them. In DNA, the CDR3 is TGTGCCACCAGCAGAGAACGGGGGAGCTATGGCTACACCTTC. As protein: CATSRERGSYGYTF. Full variable domain (rest looked up from reference TRBV15 and TRBJ1-2): DAMVIQNPRYQVTQFGKPVTLSCSQTLNHNVMYWYQQKSSQAPKLLFHYYDKDFNNEADTPDNFQSRRPNTSFCFLDIRSPGLGDTAMYLCATSRERGSYGYTFGSGTRLTVV.

V usage is TRBV6-5 and J usage is TRBJ1-5, with 10 bases identical to TRBD1. Germline V gene data show CDR1 as MNHEY and CDR2 as SVGAGI. The V and J ends lost 10 bases and 4 bases, in that order; junction bases with no gene match: 4. This CDR3 comprises 13 residues. The DNA for the CDR3 is TGTGCCACCAGGACAGGGGGAAATCAGCCCCAGCATTTT. Translating gives CATRTGGNQPQHF.

V gene TRBV11-1 combines with J gene TRBJ1-1; D is ambiguous. The germline V gene encodes CDR1 SGHAT and CDR2 FQDESV (reference sequence). Between the trimmed V and J ends, which lost 3 bases and 3 bases, there was a span of 5 bases. This CDR3 has 12 residues. The CDR3 bases are TGTGCCAGCAGCTTTGGAGACACTGAAGCTTTCTTT. Protein: CASSFGDTEAFF.

V usage is TRBV18 and J usage is TRBJ2-7; the D gene is possibly TRBD2 (5 bases). The CDR3 has 14 residues. Trimming removed 8 bases at V and 2 bases at J, with 16 bases between. Germline CDR1 KGHSH, CDR2 LQKENI. CDR3 loop: CASVGPGNAYEQYF. The CDR3 region has the DNA TGTGCCAGCGTTGGACCGGGGAACGCCTACGAGCAGTACTTC.

The rearrangement uses TRBV28 and TRBJ1-4; D is uncertain. Between the trimmed V and J ends, which lost 3 bases and 6 bases, there was a span of 2 bases. CDR1 MDHEN and CDR2 SYDVKM come from the germline V gene. This CDR3 spans 11 amino acids. The DNA of the CDR3 is TGTGCCAGCAGTTTCGATGAAAAACTGTTTTTT. Its protein is CASSFDEKLFF.

A few counts support this clone. This chain joins TRBV9 and TRBJ2-2; D may be TRBD1 or TRBD2 (5 bases each). The CDR3 spans 16 residues. Per the germline V gene, CDR1 is SGDLS and CDR2 is YYNGEE. With 0 bases removed from V and 2 bases from J, the gap between germline ends came to 11 bases. This chain's CDR3 is CASSVGGAGNTGELFF. For the CDR3, the DNA is TGTGCCAGCAGCGTAGGAGGGGCGGGCAACACCGGGGAGCTGTTTTTT.

The chain links TRBV27 to TRBJ2-3; 9 bases line up with TRBD2. This CDR3 region has 15 residues. V lost 6 bases, J lost 3 bases, and 7 bases stayed unmatched. The germline gives CDR1 MNHEY, CDR2 SMNVEV (reference sequence). CDR3 amino acids: CASSLAGDETDTQYF. Written as DNA, the CDR3 is TGTGCCAGCAGCTTAGCGGGAGATGAAACAGATACGCAGTATTTT.

J is TRBJ2-1 and V is TRBV5-1; D possibly uses TRBD1 or TRBD2 (5 bases each). This CDR3 region has 13 residues. In germline, CDR1 is SGHRS, CDR2 YFSETQ. Deletions cut 1 base from V and 9 bases from J, with 11 bases between. The CDR3 coding sequence is TGCGCCAGCAGCTTGTCCGCCGGGACTGAGCAGTTCTTC. Translating it yields CASSLSAGTEQFF.

V and J are TRBV7-2 and TRBJ2-1, with 8 bases identical to TRBD2. V shed 0 bases and J 9 bases; nucleotides not matched to a gene: 10. The length of the CDR3 is 16 residues. CDR1 is SGHTA and CDR2 is FQGNSA in the germline V gene. The CDR3 protein is CASSLAGSGSRIEQFF. CDR3 in DNA: TGTGCCAGCAGCTTAGCAGGCAGCGGGAGCCGAATTGAGCAGTTCTTC.